The 29 T cell receptor beta chains listed next were all sequenced from one sample in a study of T cells in Graves' hyperthyroidism and ophthalmopathy. The CDR3 regions of TCR beta were amplified from RNA transcripts. HTBI primers drove first-round RT-PCR of the TCR CDR3. MiXCR, run by TCRdb on the multiplex PCR reads, gives a single entry per CDR3 protein. This repertoire shows more than 450,000 distinct CDR3 sequences, 15% to 20% found once; its top ten account for roughly 50%. The sequencing input was blood. The receptors here all came from a man in his forties with Graves' ophthalmopathy.

This chain uses TRBV27 with TRBJ2-3; 9 nucleotides agree with TRBD2. Per the germline V gene, CDR1 is MNHEY and CDR2 is SMNVEV (reference sequence). The CDR3 length is 14 residues. V dropped 6 bases and J dropped 8; count of bases not matched to a gene: 9. The CDR3 is CASRIGTSRATQYF. The CDR3 DNA sequence: TGTGCCAGCAGGATCGGGACTAGCAGAGCTACGCAGTATTTT.

This clonotype was counted between two and nine times. The chain joins TRBV29-1 to TRBJ2-5, with TRBD1 identical over 8 bases. Trimming took 5 bases from V and 7 from J; bases not matched to a gene: 3. Germline CDR1 reads SQVTM; CDR2 reads ANQGSEA. The CDR3 runs 11 residues. The CDR3, as DNA: TGCAGCGTTCCTGACAGGGGGACCCAGTACTTC. Translating gives CSVPDRGTQYF.

This sequence joins TRBV5-6 and TRBJ2-7; D could derive from TRBD1 or TRBD2 (5 bases each). Per germline, CDR1 SGHDT and CDR2 YYEEEE. V lost 1 base to trimming and J lost 5 bases, with 10 bases between them. This CDR3 is 13 amino acids long. Here the CDR3 reads CASSLRLGDEQYF. The CDR3 region has the DNA TGTGCCAGCAGCTTGAGGTTGGGGGACGAGCAGTACTTC.

The rearrangement links TRBV5-1 to TRBJ2-2; 8 bases agree with TRBD2. Losses at the gene ends were 2 bases for V and 3 bases for J; bases not matched to a gene: 3. The germline V gene encodes CDR1 SGHRS and CDR2 YFSETQ. This CDR3 contains 15 residues. The CDR3 sequence: CASSFGGADTGELFF. DNA for the CDR3: TGCGCCAGCAGCTTCGGGGGGGCGGACACCGGGGAGCTGTTTTTT. The full variable domain, completed using reference TRBV5-1 and TRBJ2-2, is KAGVTQTPRYLIKTRGQQVTLSCSPISGHRSVSWYQQTPGQGLQFLFEYFSETQRNKGNFPGRFSGRQFSNSRSEMNVSTLELGDSALYLCASSFGGADTGELFFGEGSRLTVL.

The chain uses TRBV7-6 and TRBJ2-3, with D hard to call. This CDR3 contains 16 residues. Deletions cut 5 bases from V and 2 bases from J, with 17 bases between. CDR1 is SGHVS and CDR2 is FNYEAQ in the germline V gene. CDR3 coding DNA: TGTGCCAGCAGCCCGGACGGCCTCGGGCACACAGATACGCAGTATTTT. This codes for CASSPDGLGHTDTQYF.

This clonotype was found many times. The chain employs TRBV7-2 and TRBJ2-5; maybe TRBD2 (6 bases). V lost 1 base and J lost 2, with 17 bases in between. The germline V gene encodes CDR1 SGHTA and CDR2 FQGNSA. The CDR3 totals 17 residues. CDR3 DNA sequence: TGTGCCAGCAGCTTAGGGAGATCGGCGGGACCTCAAGAGACCCAGTACTTC. It yields the protein CASSLGRSAGPQETQYF.

In its sample, this clonotype was seen a few times. CDR3 loop: CSAHRLAGSYNEQFF. The CDR3 DNA follows: TGCAGTGCTCATCGACTAGCGGGGTCCTACAATGAGCAGTTCTTC. The V and J genes are TRBV20-1 and TRBJ2-1, with 11 nucleotides matching TRBD2. Germline CDR1 and CDR2: DFQATT and SNEGSKA (reference sequence). Unmatched junction bases numbered 4, after V lost 5 bases and J lost 1 base. The CDR3 has 15 amino acids.

This clonotype has ten or more counts. V is TRBV7-2 and J is TRBJ2-1; TRBD2 matches at 13 bases. The germline gives CDR1 SGHTA, CDR2 FQGNSA. The CDR3 consists of 14 residues. The trim removed 4 bases at V and 9 bases at J, leaving 3 bases unmatched. CDR3 DNA sequence: TGTGCCAGCAGCTACTGGACTAGCGGGAGTGAGCAGTTCTTC. Translating it yields CASSYWTSGSEQFF. Drawing the rest from reference TRBV7-2 and TRBJ2-1, the complete variable domain is GAGVSQSPSNKVTEKGKDVELRCDPISGHTALYWYRQSLGQGLEFLIYFQGNSAPDKSGLPSDRFSAERTGGSVSTLTIQRTQQEDSAVYLCASSYWTSGSEQFFGPGTRLTVL.

This chain links TRBV13 with TRBJ2-1, with D perhaps matching TRBD2 (6 bases). The CDR3 is 15 amino acids. V lost 1 base and J 10 bases, leaving 17 bases between the germline ends. Per the germline V gene, CDR1 is PRHDT and CDR2 is FYEKMQ (reference sequence). The CDR3 DNA sequence: TGTGCCAGCAGCTTAGAAGCGGGCCCTACATTCGAGCAGTTCTTC. This sequence encodes CASSLEAGPTFEQFF.

At least ten counts were recorded for this clonotype. V gene TRBV13 combines with J gene TRBJ2-3, with D possibly TRBD1 on 5 matching bases. CDR3 size: 13 residues. Germline CDR1 PRHDT, CDR2 FYEKMQ (reference sequence). V was cut by 5 bases and J by 5 bases, with 11 bases left in between. CDR3 amino acids: CASSARVRDTQYF. The DNA of the CDR3 is TGTGCCAGCAGCGCCAGGGTGAGAGATACGCAGTATTTT. Combining the CDR3 with reference TRBV13 and TRBJ2-3 gives the whole variable domain AAGVIQSPRHLIKEKRETATLKCYPIPRHDTVYWYQQGPGQDPQFLISFYEKMQSDKGSIPDRFSAQQFSDYHSELNMSSLELGDSALYFCASSARVRDTQYFGPGTRLTVL.

This clonotype has at least ten counts. The chain is built from TRBV2 and TRBJ1-5; possibly TRBD1 for D (5 bases). The germline gives CDR1 SNHLY, CDR2 FYNNEI. V lost 7 bases and J 7 bases, leaving 11 bases between the germline ends. The CDR3 has 12 amino acids. This chain's CDR3 is CASKGLEQPQHF. In DNA, the CDR3 is TGTGCCAGCAAGGGGCTGGAGCAGCCCCAGCATTTT.

The CDR3 region has the DNA TGTGCCAGCAGTGAAAAGGTGACCCAGTACTTC. Its protein product is CASSEKVTQYF. The genes are TRBV2 and TRBJ2-5; D unclear. This CDR3 has 11 amino acids. Germline V gives CDR1 SNHLY, CDR2 FYNNEI. Trimming removed 2 bases from V and 7 bases from J, with 5 bases in between.

This clonotype was seen only a few times. The chain has TRBV6-1 and TRBJ1-5; 9 positions agree with TRBD1. Germline V gene sequence: CDR1 MNHNS, CDR2 SASEGT. The ends lost 6 bases at V and 3 bases at J; junction bases unmatched: 12. The CDR3 length is 17 residues. The CDR3 bases are TGTGCCAGCAGAACCTGGGCGGGACAGGGCAACAATCAGCCCCAGCATTTT. Amino acids: CASRTWAGQGNNQPQHF.

This clonotype was counted a few times. This rearrangement joins TRBV13 to TRBJ2-7, with a tentative D call TRBD2 (7 bases). V lost 6 bases, J lost 0 bases, and 15 bases lay in between. This CDR3 spans 15 amino acids. The germline V gene has CDR1 PRHDT and CDR2 FYEKMQ (reference sequence). CDR3 sequence: CASSPEGGRSYEQYF. The DNA of the CDR3 is TGTGCCAGCAGTCCCGAGGGGGGGCGCTCCTACGAGCAGTACTTC.

V gene TRBV5-5 combines with J gene TRBJ2-3; tentatively, D is TRBD2 (7 bases). Deletions cut 0 bases from V and 1 base from J, with 18 bases between. The germline gives CDR1 SGHKS, CDR2 YYEKEE (reference sequence). The CDR3 has 18 residues. CDR3 in amino acids: CASSLAVIGRGRTDTQYF. CDR3 sequence (DNA): TGTGCCAGCAGCTTGGCCGTTATAGGGCGGGGGCGCACAGATACGCAGTATTTT.

V and J are TRBV13 and TRBJ2-5; 8 positions agree with TRBD2. V lost 5 bases, J lost 5 bases, and 13 bases stayed unmatched. The CDR3 sequence is 16 residues long. Germline CDR1 reads PRHDT; CDR2 reads FYEKMQ (reference sequence). In DNA, the CDR3 is TGTGCCAGCAGCGGCGGACTAGCCCCCCGTGTGGAGACCCAGTACTTC. Its translation: CASSGGLAPRVETQYF.

The chain employs TRBV7-8 and TRBJ1-4; TRBD1 might be the D (5 bases). The germline V and J ends were trimmed by 5 bases and 6 bases, with 10 bases remaining between them. Germline CDR1 is SGHVS and CDR2 is FQNEAQ. CDR3 length: 13 residues. Written as DNA, the CDR3 is TGTGCCAGCAGCCAACGGACATATGAAAAACTGTTTTTT. It encodes CASSQRTYEKLFF.

The rearrangement links TRBV2 to TRBJ2-1; the match to TRBD1 covers 7 bases. This CDR3 contains 13 residues. The germline V gene has CDR1 SNHLY and CDR2 FYNNEI. Trimming took 8 bases from V and 5 from J; bases not matched to a gene: 6. The CDR3 is CASLGQPNNEQFF. CDR3 nucleotide sequence: TGTGCCAGCCTGGGACAGCCTAACAATGAGCAGTTCTTC.

This clonotype has a count of ten or more. The J gene is TRBJ1-1, the V gene TRBV28; maybe TRBD1 (6 bases). V was clipped by 5 bases and J by 4 bases, with 20 bases between them. The CDR3 runs to 16 residues. Looked up from germline, CDR1 is MDHEN and CDR2 is SYDVKM. DNA for the CDR3: TGTGCCAGCAGTATCCACAGGGATCGAGGAGGCACTGAAGCTTTCTTT. It is translated as CASSIHRDRGGTEAFF. Variable domain in full (rest from reference TRBV28 and TRBJ1-1): DVKVTQSSRYLVKRTGEKVFLECVQDMDHENMFWYRQDPGLGLRLIYFSYDVKMKEKGDIPEGYSVSREKKERFSLILESASTNQTSMYLCASSIHRDRGGTEAFFGQGTRLTVV.

This clonotype occurred many times. CDR3 bases: TGTGCCAGCAGCCCACCTCCCTACAATGAGCAGTTCTTC. This gives the protein CASSPPPYNEQFF. V usage is TRBV7-2 and J usage is TRBJ2-1; no reliable D call. The CDR3 contains 13 residues. The V gene's germline CDR1 is SGHTA and CDR2 FQGNSA. Trimming shortened V by 5 bases and J by 2 bases, and 7 bases separated the two germline ends.

This clonotype was detected only a few times. The chain joins TRBV6-2 or TRBV6-3 to TRBJ2-1; possibly TRBD1 for D (5 bases). Germline V gene sequence: CDR1 MNHEY, CDR2 SVGEGT. The CDR3 is made up of 12 amino acids. Trimming removed 0 bases at V and 10 bases at J, with 7 bases between. The CDR3 DNA sequence: TGTGCCAGCAGTTACTCTCCAGGGGAGCAGTTCTTC. It specifies CASSYSPGEQFF.

This clonotype was counted between two and nine times. The chain links TRBV29-1 to TRBJ2-3; TRBD2 matches at 13 bases. The V gene's germline CDR1 is SQVTM and CDR2 ANQGSEA. The CDR3 sequence is 15 residues long. V was pared by 6 bases and J by 1 base, with 4 bases of the junction left unmatched. The CDR3 sequence is CSVAGTSGGTDTQYF. CDR3 bases: TGCAGCGTCGCCGGGACTAGCGGGGGCACAGATACGCAGTATTTT.

Ten or more counts support this clonotype. The chain is built from TRBV7-2 and TRBJ2-2; 9 bases align to TRBD2. After removal of 3 bases from V and 5 bases from J, the junction contained 4 bases not matched to a gene. CDR1 is SGHTA, CDR2 FQGNSA, per germline. The CDR3 length is 15 residues. CDR3 loop: CASSFSGSPTGELFF. The CDR3 DNA reads as TGTGCCAGCAGCTTTAGCGGGAGCCCTACCGGGGAGCTGTTTTTT.

This clonotype was observed many times. This chain joins TRBV7-9 and TRBJ2-7, with TRBD2 matching 9 bases. The trim removed 0 bases at V and 7 bases at J, leaving 10 bases unmatched. This CDR3 is built from 16 residues. The germline CDR1 and CDR2 sequences are SEHNR and FQNEAQ (reference sequence). CDR3 sequence reads: CASSLAAGGPAREQYF. DNA for the CDR3: TGTGCCAGCAGCTTAGCGGCGGGAGGGCCAGCTCGAGAGCAGTACTTC. The full variable domain, in which reference TRBV7-9 and TRBJ2-7 provide the parts outside the CDR3, is DTGVSQNPRHKITKRGQNVTFRCDPISEHNRLYWYRQTLGQGPEFLTYFQNEAQLEKSRLLSDRFSAERPKGSFSTLEIQRTEQGDSAMYLCASSLAAGGPAREQYFGPGTRLTVT.

The DNA for the CDR3 is TGTGCCAGCAGCTTAGGAGCGGGTAACACAGATACGCAGTATTTT. It translates to CASSLGAGNTDTQYF. The chain combines TRBV7-9 with TRBJ2-3, with a tentative D call TRBD2 (6 bases). The germline V gene has CDR1 SEHNR and CDR2 FQNEAQ (reference sequence). The CDR3 is made up of 15 amino acids. With 1 base removed from V and 2 bases from J, the gap between germline ends came to 10 bases.

The chain combines TRBV4-1 with TRBJ1-5, with 8 positions matching TRBD1. This CDR3 has 16 amino acids. Germline V gene sequence: CDR1 MGHRA, CDR2 YSYEKL. V lost 0 bases, J lost 7 bases, and 8 bases stayed unmatched. CDR3 nucleotide sequence: TGCGCCAGCAGCCAAGAAGGGCAGGGGGCAGGGCAGCCCCAGCATTTT. This encodes CASSQEGQGAGQPQHF.

This chain connects TRBV11-3 to TRBJ2-2, with unresolved D. The V and J ends lost 5 bases and 5 bases respectively, with 12 bases between them. The CDR3 is 14 amino acids. Germline values: CDR1 SGHNT, CDR2 YENEEA. CDR3 sequence (DNA): TGTGCCAGCAGCGTCCGGTCATTTACCGGGGAGCTGTTTTTT. Protein: CASSVRSFTGELFF.

The chain links TRBV7-2 to TRBJ1-2; unclear D gene. V lost 5 bases and J 7 bases, leaving 14 bases between the germline ends. Germline lookup yields CDR1 SGHTA and CDR2 FQGNSA. The CDR3 spans 13 residues. CDR3 nucleotide sequence: TGTGCCAGCAGCCAGGTCCGCCGTCCTGGCTACACCTTC. Its protein product is CASSQVRRPGYTF.

The V and J genes are TRBV12-3 or TRBV12-4 and TRBJ1-6, with D unresolved. V gave up 7 bases and J gave up 10 bases, with 20 bases separating them. The CDR3 has 15 residues. The CDR3 nucleotides are TGTGCCAGCACCACCCAGGCGGGCAGAAACTCACCCCTCCACTTT. Protein sequence: CASTTQAGRNSPLHF.